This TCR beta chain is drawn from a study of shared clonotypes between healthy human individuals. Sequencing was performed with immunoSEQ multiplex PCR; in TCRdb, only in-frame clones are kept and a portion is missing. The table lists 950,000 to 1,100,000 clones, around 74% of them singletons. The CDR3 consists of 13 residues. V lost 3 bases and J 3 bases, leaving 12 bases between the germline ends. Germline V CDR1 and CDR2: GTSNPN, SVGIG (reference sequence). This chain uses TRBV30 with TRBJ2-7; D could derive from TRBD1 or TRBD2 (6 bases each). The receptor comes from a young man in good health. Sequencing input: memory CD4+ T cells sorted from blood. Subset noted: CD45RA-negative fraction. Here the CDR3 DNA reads TGTGCCTGGAGGGGGGGCAAGTACTACGAGCAGTACTTC. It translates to CAWRGGKYYEQYF.